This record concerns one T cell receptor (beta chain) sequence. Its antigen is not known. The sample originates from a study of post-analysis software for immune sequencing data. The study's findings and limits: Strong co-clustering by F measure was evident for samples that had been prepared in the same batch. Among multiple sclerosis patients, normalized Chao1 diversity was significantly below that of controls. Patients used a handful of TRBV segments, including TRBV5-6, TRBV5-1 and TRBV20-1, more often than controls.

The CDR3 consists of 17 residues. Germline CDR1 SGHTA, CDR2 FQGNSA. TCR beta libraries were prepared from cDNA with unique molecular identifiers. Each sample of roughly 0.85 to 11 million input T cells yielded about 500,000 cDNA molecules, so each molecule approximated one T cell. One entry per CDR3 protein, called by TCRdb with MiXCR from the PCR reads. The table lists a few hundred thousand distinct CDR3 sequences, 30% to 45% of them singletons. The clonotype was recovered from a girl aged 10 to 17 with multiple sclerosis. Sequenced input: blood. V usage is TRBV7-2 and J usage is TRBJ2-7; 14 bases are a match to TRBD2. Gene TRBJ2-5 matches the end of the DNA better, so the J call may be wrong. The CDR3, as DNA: TGTGCCAGCAGCCGACCGACTAGCGGGGGGGGTCAAGAGACCCAGTACTTC. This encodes CASSRPTSGGGQETQYF.